The 30 T cell receptor beta chains given below trace back to one sample, sequenced in a study of T-cell memory formation after mild COVID-19. TCRdb reprocessed the 5' RACE reads via MiXCR and lists one record per CDR3 protein. The sample holds about 170,000 distinct CDR3 sequences; 13% are singletons and the top ten take approximately 3.3%. The source material was PBMCs or a T cell subset sorted from them (not recorded which). The origin of the receptors is a man aged 18 to 29 who had mild COVID-19 (a few samples of this study predate the infection). Cell type and time point are not known.

This clonotype was counted a few times. The chain recombines TRBV11-2 with TRBJ1-2, with unresolved D. With 0 bases removed from V and 4 bases from J, the gap between germline ends came to 6 bases. The germline gives CDR1 SGHAT, CDR2 FQNNGV. The CDR3 is made up of 13 amino acids. The chain's CDR3 is CASSLDYSYGYTF. The CDR3 DNA follows: TGTGCCAGCAGCTTAGATTACAGCTATGGCTACACCTTC.

This clonotype was seen ten or more times. The genes are TRBV5-5 and TRBJ1-1; D uncertain. Between the trimmed V and J ends, which lost 4 bases and 2 bases, there was a span of 15 bases. The CDR3 spans 15 residues. In germline, CDR1 is SGHKS, CDR2 YYEKEE (reference sequence). The CDR3 spells CASSLVGLPNTEAFF. For the CDR3, the DNA is TGTGCCAGCAGCCTTGTTGGGCTGCCTAACACTGAAGCTTTCTTT.

The rearrangement uses TRBV11-2 and TRBJ1-2; 7 nucleotides match TRBD1. There are 15 residues in the CDR3. Germline-derived CDR1 and CDR2 are SGHAT and FQNNGV. After removal of 5 bases from V and 4 bases from J, the junction contained 10 bases not matched to a gene. The CDR3 DNA reads TGTGCCAGCAGCCCGGGACAGTTCGTTGCCTATGGCTACACCTTC. It is translated as CASSPGQFVAYGYTF.

The chain couples TRBV6-5 to TRBJ2-1; D is undetermined. Germline-derived CDR1 and CDR2 are MNHEY and SVGAGI. V was trimmed by 5 bases and J by 7 bases, leaving 9 bases between them. This CDR3 contains 12 residues. The CDR3 bases are TGTGCCAGCAGTCCACACGGGAATGAGCAGTTCTTC. It translates to CASSPHGNEQFF.

Only a few counts were recorded for this clonotype. The V and J genes are TRBV20-1 and TRBJ2-7, with 10 bases matching TRBD2. Germline CDR1 reads DFQATT; CDR2 reads SNEGSKA (reference sequence). The CDR3 sequence is 12 residues long. The trim removed 5 bases at V and 5 bases at J, leaving 3 bases unmatched. In DNA, the CDR3 is TGCAGTGCTCCTCTAGCGGGGGACGAGCAGTACTTC. Its translation is CSAPLAGDEQYF.

This clonotype was counted a few times. The chain employs TRBV7-2 and TRBJ2-1; tentatively, D is TRBD2 (5 bases). The germline gives CDR1 SGHTA, CDR2 FQGNSA. CDR3 size: 13 residues. V was cut by 5 bases and J by 8 bases, with 13 bases left in between. CDR3 region: CASSGDAGDEQFF. CDR3 DNA sequence: TGTGCCAGCAGCGGAGATGCCGGGGATGAGCAGTTCTTC.

This clonotype came up many times. This chain joins TRBV12-3 or TRBV12-4 and TRBJ1-2; D unresolved. This CDR3 spans 14 amino acids. Deletions cut 6 bases from V and 7 bases from J, with 18 bases between. CDR3 nucleotides: TGTGCCAGCAGGTTTAGTCGGACGTCAAGTGGCTACACCTTC. It translates to CASRFSRTSSGYTF.

V usage is TRBV6-6 and J usage is TRBJ1-1; D ambiguous. The CDR3 is made up of 12 amino acids. V was shortened by 2 bases and J by 5 bases, with 6 bases between the two germline ends. The germline V gene encodes CDR1 MNHNY and CDR2 SVGAGI (reference sequence). CDR3: CASSYTGTEAFF. CDR3 in DNA: TGTGCCAGCAGTTACACGGGTACTGAAGCTTTCTTT.

V usage is TRBV28 and J usage is TRBJ2-7; maybe TRBD2 (6 bases). Germline loops: CDR1 MDHEN, CDR2 SYDVKM. With 3 bases removed from V and 3 bases from J, the gap between germline ends came to 12 bases. The CDR3 has 14 amino acids. In DNA form, the CDR3 reads TGTGCCAGCAGTTTTGGGAGGCCCCTCTACGAGCAGTACGTC. As protein: CASSFGRPLYEQYV.

This chain connects TRBV30 to TRBJ1-1; maybe TRBD1 (5 bases). This CDR3 comprises 13 residues. From germline, CDR1 is GTSNPN and CDR2 SVGIG (reference sequence). Between the trimmed V and J ends, which lost 1 base and 1 base, there was a span of 7 bases. Written as DNA, the CDR3 is TGTGCCTGGAGTGGACAGTCGAACACTGAAGCTTTCTTT. Residues: CAWSGQSNTEAFF.

The chain combines TRBV20-1 with TRBJ1-1; 9 nucleotides align to TRBD1. The length of the CDR3 is 14 residues. Trimming removed 3 bases from V and 8 bases from J; junction bases left unmatched: 10. Germline V gene lookup returns CDR1 DFQATT and CDR2 SNEGSKA (reference sequence). CDR3 in amino acids: CSASPPGQGREAFF. CDR3 bases: TGCAGTGCTAGTCCCCCGGGACAGGGCCGGGAAGCTTTCTTT.

This chain links TRBV28 with TRBJ2-1; TRBD1 aligns across 8 bases. The V gene's germline CDR1 is MDHEN and CDR2 SYDVKM. The CDR3 covers 15 residues. J lost 3 bases, V lost 6 bases, and 7 bases had no gene match. The CDR3 loop is CASRQGQVFYNEQFF. CDR3 nucleotide sequence: TGTGCCAGCAGGCAGGGACAGGTCTTCTACAATGAGCAGTTCTTC.

The chain carries TRBV7-9 and TRBJ2-6, with 8 bases lining up with TRBD1. The CDR3 covers 17 residues. CDR1 SEHNR and CDR2 FQNEAQ come from the germline V gene (reference sequence). The trim removed 1 base at V and 3 bases at J, leaving 5 bases unmatched. The CDR3 nucleotides read TGTGCCAGCAGCTTAGGGGCAGGGGGCTTTGGGGCCAACGTCCTGACTTTC. Its protein product is CASSLGAGGFGANVLTF.

A single count supports this clonotype. This chain uses TRBV7-9 with TRBJ1-1; TRBD1 aligns across 11 bases. Germline assignment: CDR1 SEHNR and CDR2 FQNEAQ (reference sequence). V lost 5 bases, J lost 1 base, and 6 bases stayed unmatched. The CDR3 consists of 16 residues. The CDR3 spells CASSIGTGGRNTEAFF. CDR3 bases: TGTGCCAGCAGCATCGGGACAGGGGGACGGAACACTGAAGCTTTCTTT. The complete variable domain, with remaining parts taken from reference TRBV7-9 and TRBJ1-1, reads DTGVSQNPRHKITKRGQNVTFRCDPISEHNRLYWYRQTLGQGPEFLTYFQNEAQLEKSRLLSDRFSAERPKGSFSTLEIQRTEQGDSAMYLCASSIGTGGRNTEAFFGQGTRLTVV.

The chain joins TRBV6-5 to TRBJ1-4; D ambiguous. Germline V gene sequence: CDR1 MNHEY, CDR2 SVGAGI. This CDR3 region has 16 residues. Trimming shortened V by 0 bases and J by 2 bases, and 10 bases separated the two germline ends. In DNA form, the CDR3 reads TGTGCCAGCAGTTACTCGATGGGGTTCACTAATGAAAAACTGTTTTTT. Encoded protein: CASSYSMGFTNEKLFF.

J is TRBJ1-1 and V is TRBV5-1; unclear D gene. V lost 6 bases to trimming and J lost 1 base, with 13 bases between them. CDR1 and CDR2 (germline): SGHRS, YFSETQ. There are 14 residues in the CDR3. The CDR3 nucleotides read TGCGCCAGCACCACTTGGTCAGAGAACACTGAAGCTTTCTTT. Its translation is CASTTWSENTEAFF.

This clonotype was counted only a few times. The chain recombines TRBV5-1 with TRBJ2-5; D not certain. Germline CDR1 SGHRS, CDR2 YFSETQ. This CDR3 is 14 amino acids long. V was pared by 0 bases and J by 1 base, with 7 bases between. The CDR3 reads CASSLGQVQETQYF. CDR3 DNA: TGCGCCAGCAGCTTGGGGCAGGTCCAAGAGACCCAGTACTTC.

The chain links TRBV5-1 to TRBJ2-1; either TRBD1 or TRBD2 may fit D (5 bases each). This CDR3 contains 15 residues. V lost 0 bases, J lost 7 bases, and 14 bases lay in between. Germline CDR1 is SGHRS and CDR2 is YFSETQ. The CDR3 protein is CASSLAPGPGNEQFF. The DNA of the CDR3 is TGCGCCAGCAGCTTGGCCCCGGGGCCGGGTAATGAGCAGTTCTTC.

Ten or more counts support this clonotype. The chain employs TRBV6-5 and TRBJ1-2, with D unclear. Trimming pared 2 bases from V and 5 bases from J, leaving 15 bases between. CDR3 length: 15 amino acids. Germline CDR1 and CDR2: MNHEY and SVGAGI. CDR3 sequence: CASSYVVGAKYGYTF. The CDR3 nucleotides read TGTGCCAGCAGTTACGTGGTGGGCGCAAAATATGGCTACACCTTC.

The chain combines TRBV13 with TRBJ2-5, with D tentatively TRBD1 or TRBD2 (6 bases each). CDR1 PRHDT and CDR2 FYEKMQ come from the germline V gene (reference sequence). The CDR3 covers 15 residues. V gave up 0 bases and J gave up 5 bases, with 13 bases separating them. The CDR3 loop is CASSLGRQGRETQYF. CDR3 sequence (DNA): TGTGCCAGCAGCTTAGGCCGTCAGGGGAGGGAGACCCAGTACTTC. The full variable domain, with the rest looked up from reference TRBV13 and TRBJ2-5, is AAGVIQSPRHLIKEKRETATLKCYPIPRHDTVYWYQQGPGQDPQFLISFYEKMQSDKGSIPDRFSAQQFSDYHSELNMSSLELGDSALYFCASSLGRQGRETQYFGPGTRLLVL.

This clonotype was picked up a small number of times. This chain links TRBV6-2 or TRBV6-3 with TRBJ2-5, with D possibly TRBD2 on 5 matching bases. The V and J ends lost 2 bases and 2 bases respectively, with 9 bases between them. Germline V gives CDR1 MNHEY, CDR2 SVGEGT. This CDR3 contains 14 residues. This CDR3 is CASSYRWEQETQYF. The CDR3 DNA sequence: TGTGCCAGCAGTTACAGGTGGGAGCAAGAGACCCAGTACTTC.

This clonotype turned up a few times. This chain joins TRBV7-9 and TRBJ2-2, with D perhaps TRBD1 (8 bases). This CDR3 has 15 amino acids. Germline V CDR1 and CDR2: SEHNR, FQNEAQ (reference sequence). Trimming shortened V by 11 bases and J by 5 bases, and 21 bases separated the two germline ends. The CDR3 region is CAGGQRDRLTGELFF. The CDR3 DNA reads as TGTGCCGGGGGCCAGCGGGACAGGCTTACCGGGGAGCTGTTTTTT.

To note about this clonotype: At one end, the junction sequence differs from germline, possibly due to a read error. The chain uses TRBV12-3 or TRBV12-4 and TRBJ2-3; 12 nucleotides match TRBD2. The CDR3 loop spans 17 amino acids. The CDR3 spells CASSLDLAGGLSDTQYF. The CDR3 DNA reads as TGTGCCAGCAGCTTAGATCTAGCGGGGGGGTTGTCAGATACGCAGTATTTT.

The V call is TRBV11-2, the J call TRBJ2-3; 8 bases line up with TRBD1. J was trimmed by 4 bases and V by 0 bases; bases with no gene match: 9. Germline CDR1 and CDR2: SGHAT and FQNNGV. The CDR3 loop spans 17 amino acids. The CDR3 DNA reads TGTGCCAGCAGCTTAGATGCGACAGGGGTTGTCCCAGATACGCAGTATTTT. It is translated as CASSLDATGVVPDTQYF.

This clonotype has just a few counts. V usage is TRBV5-1 and J usage is TRBJ2-3; weak D call: TRBD2 (7 bases). There are 15 residues in the CDR3. CDR1 is SGHRS and CDR2 is YFSETQ in the germline V gene. Trimming pared 0 bases from V and 6 bases from J, leaving 14 bases between. The CDR3 here is CASSLGGGGQDTQYF. The CDR3 bases are TGCGCCAGCAGCTTGGGGGGCGGGGGCCAGGATACGCAGTATTTT.

This clonotype was recorded a few times. The chain couples TRBV4-1 to TRBJ2-1; a possible D gene is TRBD2 (5 bases). Between the trimmed V and J ends, which lost 6 bases and 0 bases, there was a span of 15 bases. CDR1 is MGHRA, CDR2 YSYEKL, per germline. The CDR3 covers 16 residues. CDR3 coding DNA: TGCGCCAGCAGTCAGCAGGACTTATTCTCCTACAATGAGCAGTTCTTC. It specifies CASSQQDLFSYNEQFF.

In its sample, this clonotype was seen many times. J is TRBJ2-5 and V is TRBV7-3; D not resolved. Germline CDR1 is SGHTA and CDR2 is FQGTGA. The germline V and J ends were trimmed by 0 bases and 5 bases, with 7 bases remaining between them. This CDR3 region has 13 residues. Here the CDR3 reads CASSLTGVETQYF. DNA for the CDR3: TGTGCCAGCAGCTTAACGGGCGTGGAGACCCAGTACTTC.

The V gene is TRBV6-5, the J gene TRBJ1-3, with D uncertain. Trimming took 6 bases from V and 3 from J, leaving 9 bases between them. This CDR3 contains 13 residues. The germline CDR1 and CDR2 sequences are MNHEY and SVGAGI. CDR3 amino acids: CASRTESGNTIYF. As DNA, the CDR3 is TGTGCCAGCAGAACAGAGAGTGGAAACACCATATATTTT.

This clonotype was observed many times. This chain joins TRBV20-1 and TRBJ2-7, with D maybe TRBD2 (7 bases). The CDR3 has 14 residues. CDR1 is DFQATT and CDR2 is SNEGSKA in the germline V gene (reference sequence). V was pared by 3 bases and J by 3 bases, with 15 bases between. The CDR3 loop reads CSARVWGGLYEQYF. The CDR3 DNA follows: TGCAGTGCTAGGGTGTGGGGGGGCCTCTACGAGCAGTACTTC.

This clonotype appeared a few times. The junction shows a germline mismatch at one end, possibly a read error. The gene calls are TRBV18 and TRBJ2-7, with 9 nucleotides matching TRBD1. This CDR3 is 14 amino acids long. Looked up from germline, CDR1 is KGHSH and CDR2 is LQKENI. The CDR3 DNA reads TGTGCCAGCTCAACACCGACAGGGGGCTACGAGCAGTACTTC. This gives the protein CASSTPTGGYEQYF.